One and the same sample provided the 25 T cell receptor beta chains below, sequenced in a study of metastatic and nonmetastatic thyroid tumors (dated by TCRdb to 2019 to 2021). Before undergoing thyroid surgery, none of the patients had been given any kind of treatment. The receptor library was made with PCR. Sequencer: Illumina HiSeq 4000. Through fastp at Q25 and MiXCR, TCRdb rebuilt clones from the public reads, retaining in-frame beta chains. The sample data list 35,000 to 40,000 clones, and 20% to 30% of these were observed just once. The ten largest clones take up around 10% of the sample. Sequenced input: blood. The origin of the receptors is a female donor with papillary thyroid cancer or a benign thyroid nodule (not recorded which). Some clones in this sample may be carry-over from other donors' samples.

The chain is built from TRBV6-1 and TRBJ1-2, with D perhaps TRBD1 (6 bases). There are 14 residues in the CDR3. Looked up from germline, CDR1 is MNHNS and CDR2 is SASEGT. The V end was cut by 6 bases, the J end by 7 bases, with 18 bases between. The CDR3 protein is CASRSGQGGSGYTF. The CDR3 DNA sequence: TGTGCCAGCAGGTCGGGACAAGGAGGGAGTGGCTACACCTTC.

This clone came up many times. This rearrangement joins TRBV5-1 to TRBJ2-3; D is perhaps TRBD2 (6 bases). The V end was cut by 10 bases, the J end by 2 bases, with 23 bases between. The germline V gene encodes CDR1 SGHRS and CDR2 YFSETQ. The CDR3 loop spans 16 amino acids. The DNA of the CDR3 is TGCGCCTCCTCACCACGGGGCGGGGATCCCACAGATACGCAGTATTTT. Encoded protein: CASSPRGGDPTDTQYF. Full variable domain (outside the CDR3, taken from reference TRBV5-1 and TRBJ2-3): KAGVTQTPRYLIKTRGQQVTLSCSPISGHRSVSWYQQTPGQGLQFLFEYFSETQRNKGNFPGRFSGRQFSNSRSEMNVSTLELGDSALYLCASSPRGGDPTDTQYFGPGTRLTVL.

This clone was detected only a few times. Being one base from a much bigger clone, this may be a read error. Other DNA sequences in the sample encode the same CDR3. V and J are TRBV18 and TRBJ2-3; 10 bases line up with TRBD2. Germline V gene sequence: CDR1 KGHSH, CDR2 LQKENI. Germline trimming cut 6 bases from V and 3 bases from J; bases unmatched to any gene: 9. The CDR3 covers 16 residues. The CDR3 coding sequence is TGTGCCAGCTCTACTGGACTAGCGGTTAGGACAGATACGCAGTATTTT. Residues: CASSTGLAVRTDTQYF.

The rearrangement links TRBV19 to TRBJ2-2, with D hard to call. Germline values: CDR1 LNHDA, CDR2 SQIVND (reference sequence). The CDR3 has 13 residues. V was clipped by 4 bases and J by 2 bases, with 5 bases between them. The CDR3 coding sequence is TGTGCCAGTAGTAACAGCAACACCGGGGAGCTGTTTTTT. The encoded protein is CASSNSNTGELFF. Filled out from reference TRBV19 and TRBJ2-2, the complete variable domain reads DGGITQSPKYLFRKEGQNVTLSCEQNLNHDAMYWYRQDPGQGLRLIYYSQIVNDFQKGDIAEGYSVSREKKESFPLTVTSAQKNPTAFYLCASSNSNTGELFFGEGSRLTVL.

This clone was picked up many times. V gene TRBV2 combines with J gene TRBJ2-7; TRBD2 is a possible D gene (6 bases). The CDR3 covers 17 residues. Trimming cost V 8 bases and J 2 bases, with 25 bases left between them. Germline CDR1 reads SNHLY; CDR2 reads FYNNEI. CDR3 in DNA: TGTGCCAGCCGGGGCGGGGATTACTTCAGGGCCCCCTACGAGCAGTACTTC. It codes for CASRGGDYFRAPYEQYF.

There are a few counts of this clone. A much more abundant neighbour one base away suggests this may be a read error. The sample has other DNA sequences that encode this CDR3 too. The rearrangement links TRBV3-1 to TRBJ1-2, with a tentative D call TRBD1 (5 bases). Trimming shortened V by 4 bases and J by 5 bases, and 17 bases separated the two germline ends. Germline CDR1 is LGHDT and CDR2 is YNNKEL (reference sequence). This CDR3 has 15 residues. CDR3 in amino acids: CASSPGGGVSYGYTF. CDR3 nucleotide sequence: TGTGCCAGCAGCCCCGGCGGGGGTGTCTCGTATGGCTACACCTTC.

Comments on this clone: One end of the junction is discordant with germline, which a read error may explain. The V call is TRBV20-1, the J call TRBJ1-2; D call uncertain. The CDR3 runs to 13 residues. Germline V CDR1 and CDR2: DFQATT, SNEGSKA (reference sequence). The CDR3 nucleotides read TGCAGTGCTGCTATCGCAAGTAACTATGGATACACATTC. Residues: CSAAIASNYGYTF.

CDR3 sequence: CASSPTATNYGYTF. The CDR3 DNA reads as TGTGCCAGCAGCCCGACAGCAACTAACTATGGCTACACCTTC. J is TRBJ1-2 and V is TRBV7-9, with D possibly matching TRBD1 (5 bases). The V end was cut by 5 bases, the J end by 0 bases, with 10 bases between. Germline assignment: CDR1 SEHNR and CDR2 FQNEAQ (reference sequence). The CDR3 runs 14 residues.

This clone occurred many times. CDR3 coding DNA: TGCAGTGCTAGATTGTTTGGAGCGGGAGGGGGGAACACCGGGGAGCTGTTTTTT. Its translation is CSARLFGAGGGNTGELFF. This chain links TRBV20-1 with TRBJ2-2; 10 nucleotides line up with TRBD2. The CDR3 runs 18 residues. Per germline, CDR1 DFQATT and CDR2 SNEGSKA (reference sequence). The junction had 10 bases not matched to a gene; V was cut back by 2 bases and J by 1 base.

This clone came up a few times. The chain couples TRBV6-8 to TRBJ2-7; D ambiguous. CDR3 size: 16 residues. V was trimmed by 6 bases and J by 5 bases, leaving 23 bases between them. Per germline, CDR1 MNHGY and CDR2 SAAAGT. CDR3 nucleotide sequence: TGTGCCAGCAGAGCTCCGTCCGGGCAGCCCCACGACGAGCAGTACTTC. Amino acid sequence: CASRAPSGQPHDEQYF.

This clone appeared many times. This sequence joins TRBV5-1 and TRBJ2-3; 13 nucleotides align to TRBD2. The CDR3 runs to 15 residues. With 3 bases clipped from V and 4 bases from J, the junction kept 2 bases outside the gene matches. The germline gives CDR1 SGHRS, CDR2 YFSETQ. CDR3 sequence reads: CASSYGLAGADTQYF. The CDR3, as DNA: TGCGCCAGCAGCTACGGACTAGCGGGAGCAGATACGCAGTATTTT.

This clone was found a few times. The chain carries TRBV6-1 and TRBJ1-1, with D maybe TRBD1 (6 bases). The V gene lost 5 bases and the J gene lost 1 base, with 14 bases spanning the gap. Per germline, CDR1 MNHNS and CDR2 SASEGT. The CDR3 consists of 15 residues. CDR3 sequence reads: CASSSPGTQNTEAFF. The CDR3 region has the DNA TGTGCCAGCAGTTCCCCCGGGACACAGAACACTGAAGCTTTCTTT.

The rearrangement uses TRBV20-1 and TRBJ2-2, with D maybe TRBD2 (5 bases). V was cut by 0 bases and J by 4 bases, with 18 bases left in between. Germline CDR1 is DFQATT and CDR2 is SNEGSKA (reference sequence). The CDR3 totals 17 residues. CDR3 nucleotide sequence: TGCAGTGCTAGAGAAGGGAACAGCGGTCATGGCACCGGGGAGCTGTTTTTT. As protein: CSAREGNSGHGTGELFF.

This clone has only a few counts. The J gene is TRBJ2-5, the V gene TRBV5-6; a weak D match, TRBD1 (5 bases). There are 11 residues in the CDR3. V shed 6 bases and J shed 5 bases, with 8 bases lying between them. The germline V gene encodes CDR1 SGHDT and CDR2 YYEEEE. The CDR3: CASTSGETQYF. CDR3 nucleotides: TGTGCCAGCACCTCAGGGGAGACCCAGTACTTC.

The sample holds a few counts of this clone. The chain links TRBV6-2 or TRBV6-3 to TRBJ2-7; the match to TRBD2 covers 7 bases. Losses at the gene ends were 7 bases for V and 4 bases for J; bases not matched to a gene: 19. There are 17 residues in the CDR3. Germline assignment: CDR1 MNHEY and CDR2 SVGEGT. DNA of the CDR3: TGTGCCAGCATTTATCCATGTAGCGGGTACCTTTTTTACGAGCAGTACTTC. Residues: CASIYPCSGYLFYEQYF.

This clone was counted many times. The DNA for the CDR3 is TGCAGTGCTAGAGATTCCCAGGGGGTGAGCAATCAGCCCCAGCATTTT. It yields the protein CSARDSQGVSNQPQHF. The chain is built from TRBV20-1 and TRBJ1-5, with TRBD1 matching 7 bases. The CDR3 contains 16 residues. CDR1 is DFQATT and CDR2 is SNEGSKA in the germline V gene (reference sequence). V lost 0 bases and J lost 1; bases outside the gene matches: 6.

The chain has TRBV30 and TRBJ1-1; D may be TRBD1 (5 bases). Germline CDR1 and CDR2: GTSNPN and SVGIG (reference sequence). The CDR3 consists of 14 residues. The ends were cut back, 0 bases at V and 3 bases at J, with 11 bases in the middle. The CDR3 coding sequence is TGTGCCTGGAGTGTTGGTGGGGGGTACACTGAAGCTTTCTTT. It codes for CAWSVGGGYTEAFF. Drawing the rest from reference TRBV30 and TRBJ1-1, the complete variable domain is SQTIHQWPATLVQPVGSPLSLECTVEGTSNPNLYWYRQAAGRGLQLLFYSVGIGQISSEVPQNLSASRPQDRQFILSSKKLLLSDSGFYLCAWSVGGGYTEAFFGQGTRLTVV.

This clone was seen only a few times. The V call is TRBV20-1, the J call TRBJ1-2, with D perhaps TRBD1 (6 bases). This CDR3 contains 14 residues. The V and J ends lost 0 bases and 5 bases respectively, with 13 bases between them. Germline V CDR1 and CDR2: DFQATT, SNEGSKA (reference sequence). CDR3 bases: TGCAGTGCTAGAGATATGGGGGGGCCGTATGGCTACACCTTC. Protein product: CSARDMGGPYGYTF.

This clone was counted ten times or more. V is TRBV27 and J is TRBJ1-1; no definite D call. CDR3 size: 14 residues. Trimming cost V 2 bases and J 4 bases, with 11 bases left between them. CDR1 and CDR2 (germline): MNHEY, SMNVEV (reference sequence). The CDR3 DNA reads TGTGCCAGCAGTTTAGCCCCCCAGGTCACTGAAGCTTTCTTT. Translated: CASSLAPQVTEAFF.

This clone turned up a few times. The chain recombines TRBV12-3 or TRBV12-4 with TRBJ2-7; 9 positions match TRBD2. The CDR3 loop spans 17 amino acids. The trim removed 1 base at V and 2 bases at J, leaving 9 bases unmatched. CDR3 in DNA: TGTGCCAGCAGTTTAGGGTATTCGGGACTAGCAACCTACGAGCAGTACTTC. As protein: CASSLGYSGLATYEQYF.

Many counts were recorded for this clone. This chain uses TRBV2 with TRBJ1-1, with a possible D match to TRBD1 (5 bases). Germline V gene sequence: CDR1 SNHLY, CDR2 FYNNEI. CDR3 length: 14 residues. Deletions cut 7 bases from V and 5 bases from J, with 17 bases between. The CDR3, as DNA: TGTGCCAGCACCAACTCCGGGGGAGAGACTGAAGCTTTCTTT. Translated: CASTNSGGETEAFF.

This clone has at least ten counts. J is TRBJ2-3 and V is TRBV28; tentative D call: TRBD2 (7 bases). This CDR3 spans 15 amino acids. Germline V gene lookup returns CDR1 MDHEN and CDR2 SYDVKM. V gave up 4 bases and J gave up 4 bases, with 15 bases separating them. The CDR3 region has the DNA TGTGCCAGCAGTTCGGGTGGGGGGGCCGCAGATACGCAGTATTTT. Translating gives CASSSGGGAADTQYF.

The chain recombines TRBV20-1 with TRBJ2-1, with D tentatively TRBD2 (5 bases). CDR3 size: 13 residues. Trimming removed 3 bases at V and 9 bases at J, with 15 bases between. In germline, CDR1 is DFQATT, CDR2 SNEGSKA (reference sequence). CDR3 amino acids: CSASPSSMGEQFF. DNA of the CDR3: TGCAGTGCTAGCCCATCTAGCATGGGTGAGCAGTTCTTC.

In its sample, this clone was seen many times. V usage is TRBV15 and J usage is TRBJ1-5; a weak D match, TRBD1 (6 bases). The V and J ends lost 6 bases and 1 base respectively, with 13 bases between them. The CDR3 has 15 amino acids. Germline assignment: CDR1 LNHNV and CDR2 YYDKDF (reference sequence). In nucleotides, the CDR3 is TGTGCCACCAGAGAGGGGCAGGGGAGCAATCAGCCCCAGCATTTT. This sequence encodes CATREGQGSNQPQHF.

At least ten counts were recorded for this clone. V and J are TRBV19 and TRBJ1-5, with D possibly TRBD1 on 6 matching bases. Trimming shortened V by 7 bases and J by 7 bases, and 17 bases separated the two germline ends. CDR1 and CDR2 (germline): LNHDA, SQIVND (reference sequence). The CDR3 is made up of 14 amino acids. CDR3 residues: CASNPQGSGQPQHF. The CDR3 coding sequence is TGTGCCAGTAACCCACAGGGATCGGGACAGCCCCAGCATTTT.